These 25 T cell receptor beta chains came from one sample sequenced in a study of vaccination and CD4 T cells after COVID-19. Treatment described: roughly 11-day PBMC culture with coronavirus spike peptide pools or control peptides (ViraFEST assay). Cultured CD4+ T cells had their DNA profiled by the Oncomine TCR Beta short-read assay. TCRdb reprocessed the PCR reads with MiXCR, giving one entry per CDR3 protein. Of roughly 17,000 distinct CDR3 sequences in the sample, roughly 56% were seen once. Their antigens remain unidentified. The sequenced sample was CD4+ T cells from blood, cultured in vitro. Receptor source: a human donor who had recovered from COVID-19.

The chain links TRBV28 to TRBJ1-5; the match to TRBD1 covers 7 bases. Germline values: CDR1 MDHEN, CDR2 SYDVKM. Unmatched junction bases numbered 13, after V lost 5 bases and J lost 9 bases. The CDR3 has 15 amino acids. This chain's CDR3 is CASSLPTGITGPQHF. The CDR3 DNA is TGTGCCAGCAGTCTCCCGACAGGGATCACAGGGCCCCAGCATTTT.

The chain combines TRBV20-1 with TRBJ1-4; D is uncertain. V dropped 1 base and J dropped 13 bases, with 10 bases sitting between them. Germline CDR1 and CDR2: DFQATT and SNEGSKA (reference sequence). CDR3 length: 11 amino acids. The CDR3 DNA is TGCAGTGCTAGAGTCCCCGCGGGACTGTTTTTT. Translation: CSARVPAGLFF.

This clonotype was found a few times. The genes are TRBV15 and TRBJ2-1; 11 bases line up with TRBD1. CDR1 is LNHNV and CDR2 is YYDKDF in the germline V gene (reference sequence). The V segment lost 1 base and the J segment 5 bases; nucleotides outside the gene matches: 13. CDR3 length: 19 residues. CDR3 in DNA: TGTGCCACCAGCAGAGGAGGCTACCGGACAGGGGGCAAGGACAATGAGCAGTTCTTC. It translates to CATSRGGYRTGGKDNEQFF.

This clonotype was observed a handful of times. V gene TRBV10-1 combines with J gene TRBJ2-7; TRBD1 agrees at 8 bases. The V gene end was trimmed by 0 bases and the J gene end by 5 bases; junction bases not matched to a gene: 9. Germline CDR1 WNHNN, CDR2 SYGVQD (reference sequence). CDR3 length equals 16 residues. The CDR3 DNA is TGCGCCAGCAGTGAGTCTGGCAGGGGGCGCAGGGACGAGCAGTACTTC. It specifies CASSESGRGRRDEQYF.

J is TRBJ2-1 and V is TRBV7-9, with D possibly called TRBD1 or TRBD2 (5 bases each). V dropped 8 bases and J dropped 2 bases, with 10 bases sitting between them. The CDR3 length is 13 residues. Germline CDR1 reads SEHNR; CDR2 reads FQNEAQ (reference sequence). In DNA form, the CDR3 reads TGTGCCAGCCCGGGGCGGACCTACAATGAGCAGTTCTTC. It codes for CASPGRTYNEQFF.

The rearrangement links TRBV5-4 to TRBJ2-7; the match to TRBD1 covers 10 bases. The CDR3 is 13 amino acids. Trimming at V came to 4 bases and at J to 3 bases, leaving 1 base not matched to a gene. Germline CDR1 reads SGHNT; CDR2 reads YYREEE (reference sequence). CDR3 nucleotide sequence: TGTGCCAGCAGCGGGGACAGGGGCTACGAGCAGTACTTC. Its protein is CASSGDRGYEQYF. Combining the CDR3 with reference TRBV5-4 and TRBJ2-7 gives the whole variable domain ETGVTQSPTHLIKTRGQQVTLRCSSQSGHNTVSWYQQALGQGPQFIFQYYREEENGRGNFPPRFSGLQFPNYSSELNVNALELDDSALYLCASSGDRGYEQYFGPGTRLTVT.

CDR3 bases: TGCAGTGTTCTTCCCGTGCAGGGCCTACATGAGCAGTTCTTC. Encoded protein: CSVLPVQGLHEQFF. The gene calls are TRBV20-1 and TRBJ2-1; weak D call: TRBD1 (5 bases). Per germline, CDR1 DFQATT and CDR2 SNEGSKA (reference sequence). The CDR3 loop spans 14 amino acids. V lost 7 bases to trimming and J lost 8 bases, with 21 bases between them.

This clonotype was recorded a few times. The genes are TRBV4-1 and TRBJ2-1, with D unclear. Looked up from germline, CDR1 is MGHRA and CDR2 is YSYEKL. The CDR3 length is 16 residues. V lost 0 bases to trimming and J lost 2 bases, with 11 bases between them. CDR3 amino acids: CASSQDTRGTYNEQFF. The CDR3 region has the DNA TGCGCCAGCAGCCAAGATACCCGTGGGACCTACAATGAGCAGTTCTTC.

This chain links TRBV10-3 with TRBJ2-7; TRBD1 might be the D (6 bases). The germline gives CDR1 ENHRY, CDR2 SYGVKD. V was cut by 6 bases and J by 12 bases, with 21 bases left in between. The CDR3 is 13 residues long. CDR3 coding DNA: TGTGCCATCAGCAAGGACAGAGGTACTCGAAGGTACTTC. Amino acids: CAISKDRGTRRYF.

This chain joins TRBV11-2 and TRBJ2-7; D is uncertain. Trimming left V 4 bases short and J 1 base short, with 2 bases between. This CDR3 contains 11 residues. Germline loops: CDR1 SGHAT, CDR2 FQNNGV. The CDR3 DNA reads as TGTGCCAGCAGCTCGTCCTACGAGCAGTACTTC. Translated: CASSSSYEQYF.

This chain joins TRBV12-3 or TRBV12-4 and TRBJ1-1, with 8 bases matching TRBD1. J was trimmed by 8 bases and V by 4 bases; bases with no gene match: 9. This CDR3 spans 14 amino acids. CDR3 sequence: CASSSHGTGGEAFF. CDR3 nucleotide sequence: TGTGCCAGCAGTTCCCACGGGACAGGAGGGGAAGCTTTCTTT.

There are a few counts of this clonotype. The rearrangement links TRBV6-1 to TRBJ1-1; 8 bases are shared with TRBD1. CDR3 length: 15 amino acids. Germline CDR1 and CDR2: MNHNS and SASEGT. With 7 bases clipped from V and 3 bases from J, the junction kept 10 bases outside the gene matches. The CDR3 region is CASNDNLRGHTEAFF. CDR3 DNA sequence: TGTGCCAGCAACGACAACCTCAGGGGGCACACTGAAGCTTTCTTT.

This clonotype has only a few counts. The V and J genes are TRBV5-4 and TRBJ2-2; D possibly matches TRBD1 or TRBD2 (6 bases each). V was cut by 5 bases and J by 7 bases, with 15 bases left in between. Germline V gives CDR1 SGHNT, CDR2 YYREEE (reference sequence). The CDR3 covers 14 residues. The CDR3 is CASSSGQSVGELFF. The CDR3 DNA follows: TGTGCCAGCAGTAGCGGACAGTCTGTCGGGGAGCTGTTTTTT.

The chain uses TRBV21-1 and TRBJ1-1; the D segment call TRBD1 is taken from the table without a DNA check. TRBV21-1 is shown as a pseudogene. The CDR3 contains 20 residues. The CDR3 nucleotides are TGTGCCAGCAGCAAAGCGCCATTCAAGGGACCCTGGGATATGAACACTGAAGCTTTCTTT. This gives the protein CASSKAPFKGPWDMNTEAFF.

J is TRBJ1-1 and V is TRBV9; tentatively, D is TRBD1 (5 bases). V gave up 4 bases and J gave up 8 bases, with 15 bases separating them. The CDR3 length is 13 residues. CDR1 is SGDLS, CDR2 YYNGEE, per germline. In nucleotides, the CDR3 is TGTGCCAGCAGCACCCGGCCACGGGACGAAGCTTTCTTT. Translation gives CASSTRPRDEAFF.

This chain links TRBV7-9 with TRBJ2-1; D is unresolved. The V gene lost 5 bases and the J gene lost 5 bases, with 19 bases spanning the gap. The CDR3 consists of 16 residues. Germline V lookup: CDR1 SEHNR, CDR2 FQNEAQ (reference sequence). Here the CDR3 reads CASSPPGRVRNNEQFF. Here the CDR3 DNA reads TGTGCCAGCAGCCCCCCCGGAAGGGTGAGAAACAATGAGCAGTTCTTC.

This chain links TRBV10-3 with TRBJ2-5, with D possibly matching TRBD2 (5 bases). This CDR3 is built from 12 residues. Deletions cut 6 bases from V and 4 bases from J, with 9 bases between. CDR1 is ENHRY, CDR2 SYGVKD, per germline. CDR3 protein: CAIRGDGETQYF. CDR3 DNA: TGTGCCATCAGGGGAGACGGAGAGACCCAGTACTTC.

The rearrangement uses TRBV19 and TRBJ1-1, with a possible D match to TRBD1 (5 bases). CDR3 length: 11 amino acids. V was clipped by 8 bases and J by 9 bases, with 13 bases between them. CDR1 is LNHDA, CDR2 SQIVND, per germline (reference sequence). CDR3 residues: CASWDLVKAFF. In nucleotides, the CDR3 is TGTGCCAGTTGGGACCTCGTAAAAGCTTTCTTT.

The chain couples TRBV2 to TRBJ1-1; D possibly corresponds to TRBD1 (5 bases). With 4 bases removed from V and 7 bases from J, the gap between germline ends came to 19 bases. The CDR3 is made up of 15 amino acids. Germline CDR1 SNHLY, CDR2 FYNNEI. The CDR3 DNA follows: TGTGCCAGCAGTGTTCGACAGCCGTCTATCGGTGAAGCTTTCTTT. Translated, it gives CASSVRQPSIGEAFF.

This chain joins TRBV2 and TRBJ2-7, with no clear D. The length of the CDR3 is 12 residues. Germline CDR1 and CDR2: SNHLY and FYNNEI. With 5 bases removed from V and 5 bases from J, the gap between germline ends came to 10 bases. The CDR3 DNA reads as TGTGCCAGCAGTTTGGACGGCCACGAGCAGTACTTC. Translation gives CASSLDGHEQYF.

The chain combines TRBV5-4 with TRBJ1-2; maybe TRBD1 (6 bases). This CDR3 is 15 amino acids long. CDR1 is SGHNT, CDR2 YYREEE, per germline (reference sequence). The V end lost 4 bases, the J end lost 0 bases, and 13 bases lay between the germline ends. The CDR3 protein is CASSLDRFSNYGYTF. CDR3 coding DNA: TGTGCCAGCAGCCTGGACAGATTTTCTAACTATGGCTACACCTTC.

The gene calls are TRBV18 and TRBJ1-1; no reliable D call. Trimming stripped 4 bases from V and 1 base from J, with 13 bases between. The CDR3 covers 15 residues. CDR1 is KGHSH and CDR2 is LQKENI in the germline V gene. The CDR3 nucleotides read TGTGCCAGCTCACTCATGACTGGGAAGAACACTGAAGCTTTCTTT. It translates to CASSLMTGKNTEAFF.

This clonotype was recorded only once. J is TRBJ1-5 and V is TRBV28; the match to TRBD1 covers 7 bases. V was pared by 3 bases and J by 4 bases, with 6 bases of the junction left unmatched. This CDR3 has 15 residues. From germline, CDR1 is MDHEN and CDR2 SYDVKM. CDR3 residues: CASSFGATGNQPQHF. The CDR3 DNA follows: TGTGCCAGCAGTTTTGGTGCGACAGGGAATCAGCCCCAGCATTTT.

This clonotype was counted between two and nine times. The chain employs TRBV2 and TRBJ1-1, with TRBD1 matching 8 bases. The CDR3 length is 13 residues. Germline V gene lookup returns CDR1 SNHLY and CDR2 FYNNEI. J was trimmed by 11 bases and V by 3 bases; bases with no gene match: 8. The CDR3 loop reads CASSDGQGRWAFF. The CDR3 nucleotides are TGTGCCAGCAGTGACGGACAGGGAAGATGGGCTTTCTTT. Combining the CDR3 with reference TRBV2 and TRBJ1-1 gives the whole variable domain EPEVTQTPSHQVTQMGQEVILRCVPISNHLYFYWYRQILGQKVEFLVSFYNNEISEKSEIFDDQFSVERPDGSNFTLKIRSTKLEDSAMYFCASSDGQGRWAFFGQGTRLTVV.

The chain carries TRBV14 and TRBJ2-3, with a weak D call TRBD2 (5 bases). V lost 2 bases and J 5 bases, leaving 11 bases between the germline ends. CDR1 is SGHDN, CDR2 FVKESK, per germline. The CDR3 runs 14 residues. DNA for the CDR3: TGTGCCAGCAGCCAAAGCAAGGGAGAAGATACGCAGTATTTT. Protein sequence: CASSQSKGEDTQYF.